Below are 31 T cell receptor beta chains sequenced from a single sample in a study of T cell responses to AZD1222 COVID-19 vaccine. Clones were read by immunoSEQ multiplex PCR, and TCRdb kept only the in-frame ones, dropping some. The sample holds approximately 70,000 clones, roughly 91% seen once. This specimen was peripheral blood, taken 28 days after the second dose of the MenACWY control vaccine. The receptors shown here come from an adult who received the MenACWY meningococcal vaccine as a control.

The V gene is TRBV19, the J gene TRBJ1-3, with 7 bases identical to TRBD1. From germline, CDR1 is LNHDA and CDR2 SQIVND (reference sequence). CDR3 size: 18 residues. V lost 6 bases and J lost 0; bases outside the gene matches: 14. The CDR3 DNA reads TGTGCCAGTAGGGCACGCCAATCGGGACAGCCCTCTGGAAACACCATATATTTT. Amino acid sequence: CASRARQSGQPSGNTIYF.

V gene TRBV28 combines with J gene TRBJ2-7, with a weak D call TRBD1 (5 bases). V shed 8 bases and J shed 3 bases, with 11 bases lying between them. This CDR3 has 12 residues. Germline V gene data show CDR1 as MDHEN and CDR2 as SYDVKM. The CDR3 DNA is TGTGCCAGCGGAACAGGCGGCTACGAGCAGTACTTC. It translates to CASGTGGYEQYF.

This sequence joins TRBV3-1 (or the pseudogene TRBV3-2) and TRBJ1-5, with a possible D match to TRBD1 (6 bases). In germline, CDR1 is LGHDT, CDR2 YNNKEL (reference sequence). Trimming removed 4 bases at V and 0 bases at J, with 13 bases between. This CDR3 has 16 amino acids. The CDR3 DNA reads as TGTGCCAGCAGCCCCCAGGGACACAGTAGCAATCAGCCCCAGCATTTT. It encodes CASSPQGHSSNQPQHF.

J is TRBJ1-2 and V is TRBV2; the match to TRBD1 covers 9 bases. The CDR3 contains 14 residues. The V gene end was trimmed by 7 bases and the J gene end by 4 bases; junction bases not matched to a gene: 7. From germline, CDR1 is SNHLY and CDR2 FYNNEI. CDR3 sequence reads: CASTTGGWGYGYTF. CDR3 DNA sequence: TGTGCCAGCACCACAGGGGGCTGGGGCTATGGCTACACCTTC.

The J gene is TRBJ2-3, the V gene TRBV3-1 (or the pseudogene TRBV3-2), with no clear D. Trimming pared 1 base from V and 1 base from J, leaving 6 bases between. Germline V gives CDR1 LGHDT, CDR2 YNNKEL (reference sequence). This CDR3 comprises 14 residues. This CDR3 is CASSQGEGTDTQYF. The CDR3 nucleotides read TGTGCCAGCAGCCAAGGCGAAGGCACAGATACGCAGTATTTT.

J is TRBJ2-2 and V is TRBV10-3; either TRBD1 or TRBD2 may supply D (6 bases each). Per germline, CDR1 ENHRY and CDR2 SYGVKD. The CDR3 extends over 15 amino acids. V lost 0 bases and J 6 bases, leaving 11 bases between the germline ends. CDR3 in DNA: TGTGCCATCAGTGAGTCGGGGGGCAACGCCGGGGAGCTGTTTTTT. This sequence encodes CAISESGGNAGELFF.

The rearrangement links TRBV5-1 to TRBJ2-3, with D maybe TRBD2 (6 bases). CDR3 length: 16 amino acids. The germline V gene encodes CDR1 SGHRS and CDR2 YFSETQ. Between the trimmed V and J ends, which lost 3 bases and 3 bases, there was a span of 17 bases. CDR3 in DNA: TGCGCCAGCAGCTCCCATAGCGGCCCAGTGACAGATACGCAGTATTTT. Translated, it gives CASSSHSGPVTDTQYF.

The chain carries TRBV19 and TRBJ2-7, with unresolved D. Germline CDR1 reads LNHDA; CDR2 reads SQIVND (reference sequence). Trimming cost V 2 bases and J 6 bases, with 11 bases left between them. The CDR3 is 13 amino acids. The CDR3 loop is CASSILGQFEQYF. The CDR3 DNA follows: TGTGCCAGTAGTATACTGGGTCAGTTCGAGCAGTACTTC.

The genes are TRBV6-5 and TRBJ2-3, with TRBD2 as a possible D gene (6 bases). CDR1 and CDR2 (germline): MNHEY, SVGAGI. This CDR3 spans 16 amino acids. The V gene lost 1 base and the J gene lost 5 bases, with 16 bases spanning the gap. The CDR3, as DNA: TGTGCCAGCAGTTACTATCTAACGGGGGTGGTAGATACGCAGTATTTT. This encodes CASSYYLTGVVDTQYF.

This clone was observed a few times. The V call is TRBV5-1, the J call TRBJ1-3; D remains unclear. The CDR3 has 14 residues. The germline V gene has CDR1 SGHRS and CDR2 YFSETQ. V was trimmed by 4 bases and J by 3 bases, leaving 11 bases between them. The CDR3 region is CASSVRLGGNTIYF. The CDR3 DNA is TGCGCCAGCAGCGTGAGGCTGGGTGGAAACACCATATATTTT. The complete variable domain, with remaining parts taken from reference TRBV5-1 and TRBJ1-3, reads KAGVTQTPRYLIKTRGQQVTLSCSPISGHRSVSWYQQTPGQGLQFLFEYFSETQRNKGNFPGRFSGRQFSNSRSEMNVSTLELGDSALYLCASSVRLGGNTIYFGEGSWLTVV.

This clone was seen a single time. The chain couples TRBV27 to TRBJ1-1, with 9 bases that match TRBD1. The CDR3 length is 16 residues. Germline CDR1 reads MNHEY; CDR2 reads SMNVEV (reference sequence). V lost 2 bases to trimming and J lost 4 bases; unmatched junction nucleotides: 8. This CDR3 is CASSLTGGYGGTEAFF. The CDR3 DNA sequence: TGTGCCAGCAGTTTAACAGGGGGCTACGGGGGCACTGAAGCTTTCTTT.

The CDR3 protein is CASSGSTGDQPQHF. The CDR3 coding sequence is TGTGCCAGCAGCGGATCGACAGGGGATCAGCCCCAGCATTTT. V and J are TRBV2 and TRBJ1-5; TRBD1 matches 8 bases. This CDR3 region has 14 residues. The germline V gene has CDR1 SNHLY and CDR2 FYNNEI. Unmatched junction bases numbered 6, after V lost 6 bases and J lost 5 bases. Combining the CDR3 with reference TRBV2 and TRBJ1-5 gives the whole variable domain EPEVTQTPSHQVTQMGQEVILRCVPISNHLYFYWYRQILGQKVEFLVSFYNNEISEKSEIFDDQFSVERPDGSNFTLKIRSTKLEDSAMYFCASSGSTGDQPQHFGDGTRLSIL.

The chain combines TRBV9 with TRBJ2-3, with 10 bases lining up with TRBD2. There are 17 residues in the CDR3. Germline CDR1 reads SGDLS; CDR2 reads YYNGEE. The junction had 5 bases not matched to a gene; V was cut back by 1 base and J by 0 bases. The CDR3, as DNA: TGTGCCAGCAGCGTAACTAGCGGGATTACTAGCACAGATACGCAGTATTTT. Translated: CASSVTSGITSTDTQYF.

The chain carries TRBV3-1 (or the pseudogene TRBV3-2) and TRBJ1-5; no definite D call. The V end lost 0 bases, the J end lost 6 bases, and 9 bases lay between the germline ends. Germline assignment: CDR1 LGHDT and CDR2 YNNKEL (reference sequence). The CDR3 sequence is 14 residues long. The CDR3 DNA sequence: TGTGCCAGCAGCCAAGATTGGGGTAGTCAGCCCCAGCATTTT. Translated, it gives CASSQDWGSQPQHF.

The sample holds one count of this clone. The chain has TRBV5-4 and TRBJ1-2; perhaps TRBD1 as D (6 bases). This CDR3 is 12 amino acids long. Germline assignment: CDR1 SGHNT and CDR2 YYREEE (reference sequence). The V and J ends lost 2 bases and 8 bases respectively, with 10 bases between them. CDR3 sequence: CASSFTGRGYTF. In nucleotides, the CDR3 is TGTGCCAGCAGCTTTACAGGGCGCGGCTACACCTTC.

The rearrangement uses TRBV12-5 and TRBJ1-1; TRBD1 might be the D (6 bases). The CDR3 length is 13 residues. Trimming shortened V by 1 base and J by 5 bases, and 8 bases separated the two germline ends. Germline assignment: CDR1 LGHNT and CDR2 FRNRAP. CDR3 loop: CASGLGTGTEAFF. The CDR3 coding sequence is TGTGCTAGTGGTTTGGGAACAGGGACTGAAGCTTTCTTT.

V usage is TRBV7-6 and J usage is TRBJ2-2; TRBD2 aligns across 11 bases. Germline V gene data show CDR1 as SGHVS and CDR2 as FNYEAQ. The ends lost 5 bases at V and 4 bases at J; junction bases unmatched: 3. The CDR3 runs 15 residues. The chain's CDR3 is CASSRLAGPTGELFF. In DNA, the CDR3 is TGTGCCAGCAGCAGACTAGCGGGACCCACCGGGGAGCTGTTTTTT. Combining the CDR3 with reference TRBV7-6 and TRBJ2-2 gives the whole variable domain GAGVSQSPRYKVTKRGQDVALRCDPISGHVSLYWYRQALGQGPEFLTYFNYEAQQDKSGLPNDRFSAERPEGSISTLTIQRTEQRDSAMYRCASSRLAGPTGELFFGEGSRLTVL.

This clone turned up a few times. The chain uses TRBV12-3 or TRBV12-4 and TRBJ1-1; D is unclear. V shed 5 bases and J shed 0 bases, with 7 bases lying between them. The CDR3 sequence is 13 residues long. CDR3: CASSATLNTEAFF. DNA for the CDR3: TGTGCCAGCAGTGCCACACTGAACACTGAAGCTTTCTTT.

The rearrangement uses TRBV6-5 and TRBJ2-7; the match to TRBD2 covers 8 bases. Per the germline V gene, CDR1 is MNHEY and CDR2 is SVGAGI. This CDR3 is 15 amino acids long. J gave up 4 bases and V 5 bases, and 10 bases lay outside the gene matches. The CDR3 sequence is CASSHSGTRRYEQYF. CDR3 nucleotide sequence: TGTGCCAGCAGTCATTCCGGGACTAGAAGGTACGAGCAGTACTTC.

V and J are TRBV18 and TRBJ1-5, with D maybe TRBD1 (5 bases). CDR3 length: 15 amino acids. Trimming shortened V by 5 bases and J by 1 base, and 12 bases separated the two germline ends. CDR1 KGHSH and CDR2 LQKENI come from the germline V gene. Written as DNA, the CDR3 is TGTGCCAGCTCAGTCTTTGGGGACAGCAATCAGCCCCAGCATTTT. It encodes CASSVFGDSNQPQHF.

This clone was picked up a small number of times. CDR3 amino acids: CASSLGGARSYNEQFF. For the CDR3, the DNA is TGCGCCAGCAGCTTGGGCGGGGCCCGCTCCTACAATGAGCAGTTCTTC. The chain employs TRBV5-1 and TRBJ2-1, with TRBD2 as a possible D gene (6 bases). The V end lost 0 bases, the J end lost 0 bases, and 10 bases lay between the germline ends. Germline V gene lookup returns CDR1 SGHRS and CDR2 YFSETQ. The CDR3 is 16 amino acids.

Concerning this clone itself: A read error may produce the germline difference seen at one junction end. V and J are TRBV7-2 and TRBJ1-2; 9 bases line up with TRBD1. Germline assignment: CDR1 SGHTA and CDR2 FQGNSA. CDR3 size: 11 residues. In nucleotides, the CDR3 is TGTGCCAGCAGCCTGCGGGACAGGGAAAGCTTC. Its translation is CASSLRDRESF.

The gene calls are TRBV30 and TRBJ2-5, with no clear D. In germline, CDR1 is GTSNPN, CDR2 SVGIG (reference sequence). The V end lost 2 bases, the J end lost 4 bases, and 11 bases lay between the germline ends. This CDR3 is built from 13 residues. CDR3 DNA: TGTGCCTGGAGTTCTAGTGCGCCAGAGACCCAGTACTTC. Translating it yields CAWSSSAPETQYF.

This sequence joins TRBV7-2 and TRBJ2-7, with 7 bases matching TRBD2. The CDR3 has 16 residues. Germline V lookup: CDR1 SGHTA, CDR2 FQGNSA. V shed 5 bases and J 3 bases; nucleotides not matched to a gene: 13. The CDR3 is CASSPPGLGGNYEQYF. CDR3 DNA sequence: TGTGCCAGCAGCCCCCCGGGGCTGGGAGGGAACTACGAGCAGTACTTC.

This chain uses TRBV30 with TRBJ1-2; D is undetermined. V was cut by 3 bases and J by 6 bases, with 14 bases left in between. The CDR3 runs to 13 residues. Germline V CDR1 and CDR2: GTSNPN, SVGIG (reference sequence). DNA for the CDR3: TGTGCCTGGAGCCTCCCACGGACGGATGGCTACACCTTC. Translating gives CAWSLPRTDGYTF.

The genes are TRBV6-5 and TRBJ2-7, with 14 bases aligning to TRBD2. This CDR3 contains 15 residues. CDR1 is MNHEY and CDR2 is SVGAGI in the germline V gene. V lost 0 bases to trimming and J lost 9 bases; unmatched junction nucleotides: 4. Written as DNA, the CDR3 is TGTGCCAGCAGTTACTCTGGGACTAGCGGGAGCGGGCAGTACTTC. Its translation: CASSYSGTSGSGQYF.

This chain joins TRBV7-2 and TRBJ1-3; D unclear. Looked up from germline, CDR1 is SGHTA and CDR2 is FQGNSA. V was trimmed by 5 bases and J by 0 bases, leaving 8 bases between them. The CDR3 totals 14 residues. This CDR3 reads CASSHQTSGNTIYF. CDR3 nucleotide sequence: TGTGCCAGCAGCCACCAAACCTCTGGAAACACCATATATTTT.

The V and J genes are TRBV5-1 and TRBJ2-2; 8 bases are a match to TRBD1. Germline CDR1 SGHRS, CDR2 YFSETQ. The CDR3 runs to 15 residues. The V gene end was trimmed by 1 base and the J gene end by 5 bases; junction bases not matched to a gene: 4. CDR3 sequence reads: CASSLRQGATGELFF. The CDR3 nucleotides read TGCGCCAGCAGCTTGAGGCAGGGGGCGACCGGGGAGCTGTTTTTT. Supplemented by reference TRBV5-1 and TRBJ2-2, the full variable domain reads KAGVTQTPRYLIKTRGQQVTLSCSPISGHRSVSWYQQTPGQGLQFLFEYFSETQRNKGNFPGRFSGRQFSNSRSEMNVSTLELGDSALYLCASSLRQGATGELFFGEGSRLTVL.

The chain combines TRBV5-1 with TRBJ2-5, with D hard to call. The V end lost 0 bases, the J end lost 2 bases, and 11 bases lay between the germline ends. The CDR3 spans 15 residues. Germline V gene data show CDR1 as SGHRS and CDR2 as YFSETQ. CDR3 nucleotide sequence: TGCGCCAGCAGCTTGGGGGTTGTAAATCAAGAGACCCAGTACTTC. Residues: CASSLGVVNQETQYF. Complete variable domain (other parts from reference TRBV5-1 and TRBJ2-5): KAGVTQTPRYLIKTRGQQVTLSCSPISGHRSVSWYQQTPGQGLQFLFEYFSETQRNKGNFPGRFSGRQFSNSRSEMNVSTLELGDSALYLCASSLGVVNQETQYFGPGTRLLVL.

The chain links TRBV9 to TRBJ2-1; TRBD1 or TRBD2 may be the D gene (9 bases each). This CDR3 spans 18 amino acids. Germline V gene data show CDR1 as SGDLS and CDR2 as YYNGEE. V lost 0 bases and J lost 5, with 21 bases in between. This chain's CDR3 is CASSVAGGGGQGNNEQFF. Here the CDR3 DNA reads TGTGCCAGCAGCGTAGCAGGCGGGGGGGGACAGGGAAACAATGAGCAGTTCTTC. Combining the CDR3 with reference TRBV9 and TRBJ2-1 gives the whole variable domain DSGVTQTPKHLITATGQRVTLRCSPRSGDLSVYWYQQSLDQGLQFLIQYYNGEERAKGNILERFSAQQFPDLHSELNLSSLELGDSALYFCASSVAGGGGQGNNEQFFGPGTRLTVL.

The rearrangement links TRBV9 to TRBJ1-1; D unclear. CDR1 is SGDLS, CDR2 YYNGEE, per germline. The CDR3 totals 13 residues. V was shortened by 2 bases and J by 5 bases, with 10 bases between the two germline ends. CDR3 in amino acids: CASSVAGRTEAFF. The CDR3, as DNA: TGTGCCAGCAGCGTCGCGGGCCGGACTGAAGCTTTCTTT.